The 14 T cell receptor beta chains given below trace back to one sample, sequenced in a study of shared clonotypes between healthy human individuals. Assay used: immunoSEQ multiplex PCR; TCRdb lists only in-frame clones, some missing. This table has 150,000 to 200,000 clones, about 93% appearing once. The sequencing input was naive CD4+ T cells sorted from blood. The subset here: CD45RA+ positively selected. The receptors originated from a woman between 25 and 40 years old in good health.

The sample holds a few counts of this clone. The CDR3 here is CASRRTGTYEQYF. In nucleotides, the CDR3 is TGTGCCAGTAGGCGGACAGGAACTTACGAGCAGTACTTC. The chain joins TRBV19 to TRBJ2-7, with 7 positions matching TRBD1. Looked up from germline, CDR1 is LNHDA and CDR2 is SQIVND (reference sequence). The length of the CDR3 is 13 residues. The V and J ends lost 6 bases and 4 bases, in that order; junction bases with no gene match: 6.

This clone was picked up one time. This chain uses TRBV2 with TRBJ2-5; D gene unclear. The germline CDR1 and CDR2 sequences are SNHLY and FYNNEI. The CDR3 is made up of 11 amino acids. The V gene lost 2 bases and the J gene lost 5 bases, with 3 bases spanning the gap. The CDR3 sequence: CASSESETQYF. The CDR3 DNA reads as TGTGCCAGCAGTGAATCTGAGACCCAGTACTTC.

The chain couples TRBV2 to TRBJ2-7; 8 positions agree with TRBD1. The germline gives CDR1 SNHLY, CDR2 FYNNEI. This CDR3 comprises 15 residues. The V and J ends lost 5 bases and 6 bases, in that order; junction bases with no gene match: 12. The CDR3 spells CASSTEGQGQVEQYF. CDR3 in DNA: TGTGCCAGCAGTACCGAAGGACAGGGTCAGGTCGAGCAGTACTTC.

V usage is TRBV10-3 and J usage is TRBJ1-1; no definite D call. Germline V gene sequence: CDR1 ENHRY, CDR2 SYGVKD. The V end lost 1 base, the J end lost 1 base, and 7 bases lay between the germline ends. The CDR3 totals 14 residues. In nucleotides, the CDR3 is TGTGCCATCAGTGAGTACGCAGGGAACACTGAAGCTTTCTTT. Translating it yields CAISEYAGNTEAFF.

The chain couples TRBV5-6 to TRBJ2-2; maybe TRBD1 (6 bases). Trimming took 4 bases from V and 7 from J, leaving 23 bases between them. The CDR3 totals 17 residues. Germline values: CDR1 SGHDT, CDR2 YYEEEE. The CDR3 reads CASSQSDRLPMFGELFF. As DNA, the CDR3 is TGTGCCAGCAGCCAAAGCGACAGGCTCCCCATGTTCGGGGAGCTGTTTTTT.

The chain joins TRBV19 to TRBJ2-3; perhaps TRBD2 as D (7 bases). Germline CDR1 is LNHDA and CDR2 is SQIVND (reference sequence). V lost 7 bases and J lost 2, with 16 bases in between. This CDR3 has 15 amino acids. The CDR3 region has the DNA TGTGCCAGTAAGAGGGGGGAGGGAGCCACAGATACGCAGTATTTT. Translated, it gives CASKRGEGATDTQYF.

The genes are TRBV28 and TRBJ2-2; D might be TRBD2 (6 bases). CDR3 length: 15 amino acids. The germline V gene encodes CDR1 MDHEN and CDR2 SYDVKM. Trimming shortened V by 7 bases and J by 5 bases, and 17 bases separated the two germline ends. CDR3 in amino acids: CASILRASDTGELFF. Here the CDR3 DNA reads TGTGCCAGCATCCTGAGGGCTAGCGATACCGGGGAGCTGTTTTTT.

V is TRBV5-1 and J is TRBJ1-2; 9 bases are shared with TRBD1. Looked up from germline, CDR1 is SGHRS and CDR2 is YFSETQ. After removal of 1 base from V and 7 bases from J, the junction contained 5 bases not matched to a gene. This CDR3 spans 14 amino acids. In DNA, the CDR3 is TGCGCCAGCAGCTTGACTGGGACAGGGACTGGCTACACCTTC. Protein product: CASSLTGTGTGYTF.

This chain joins TRBV4-1 and TRBJ2-3; 12 bases are shared with TRBD2. This CDR3 region has 16 residues. The junction had 9 bases not matched to a gene; V was cut back by 4 bases and J by 7 bases. Germline V lookup: CDR1 MGHRA, CDR2 YSYEKL. The CDR3 DNA reads TGCGCCAGCAGCCGCCTGCTAGCGGGAGGGGCGAATACGCAGTATTTT. Its translation is CASSRLLAGGANTQYF.

The chain carries TRBV28 and TRBJ1-6; D is possibly TRBD1 (5 bases). This CDR3 has 15 amino acids. Between the trimmed V and J ends, which lost 3 bases and 3 bases, there was a span of 9 bases. Germline CDR1 and CDR2: MDHEN and SYDVKM. The CDR3 spells CASSLRGDYNSPLHF. In nucleotides, the CDR3 is TGTGCCAGCAGTTTGAGGGGAGACTATAATTCACCCCTCCACTTT.

The chain links TRBV15 to TRBJ2-6; weak D call: TRBD1 (5 bases). Germline lookup yields CDR1 LNHNV and CDR2 YYDKDF (reference sequence). This CDR3 has 18 amino acids. The germline V and J ends were trimmed by 2 bases and 0 bases, with 14 bases remaining between them. CDR3: CATSRLGHSRSGANVLTF. In nucleotides, the CDR3 is TGTGCCACCAGCAGATTAGGACACTCCCGCTCTGGGGCCAACGTCCTGACTTTC.

The rearrangement links TRBV4-1 to TRBJ2-1; no definite D call. Germline CDR1 reads MGHRA; CDR2 reads YSYEKL. The CDR3 totals 12 residues. Trimming shortened V by 6 bases and J by 7 bases, and 10 bases separated the two germline ends. CDR3 nucleotides: TGCGCCAGCAGTCTCCATAGAAATGAGCAGTTCTTC. Translation gives CASSLHRNEQFF.

V gene TRBV19 combines with J gene TRBJ2-5; 8 bases are shared with TRBD2. The CDR3 is 13 residues long. Germline CDR1 LNHDA, CDR2 SQIVND (reference sequence). V lost 3 bases, J lost 10 bases, and 7 bases stayed unmatched. Written as DNA, the CDR3 is TGTGCCAGTAGTATCGCCAGCGGGAGACTCCAGTACTTC. It yields the protein CASSIASGRLQYF.

The rearrangement joins TRBV28 to TRBJ2-5; weak D call: TRBD2 (6 bases). The CDR3 sequence is 15 residues long. The germline CDR1 and CDR2 sequences are MDHEN and SYDVKM. The V end lost 4 bases, the J end lost 13 bases, and 25 bases lay between the germline ends. The CDR3 DNA is TGTGCCAGCAGTTCGGCTAGCGCACATCGCCCAGGCGGGTACTTC. It specifies CASSSASAHRPGGYF.